The text below deals with one TCR beta chain. The antigen is unknown. These data are taken from a study of OX40 agonist ivuxolimab in advanced cancers. Produced via immunoSEQ multiplex PCR; TCRdb's table is partial and in-frame only. The table has over 30,000 clones, 65% to 85% seen once. Findings and caveats of the study: On average, CD8+ T cells showed a greater number of expanded clones than CD4+. Some nonresponders additionally presented with little normalized T-cell clonal expansion.

Autoimmune disease history or systemic immunosuppression led to patients being barred. Blood sampling took place at baseline, cycle 4 day 1, and cycle 7 day 1. V gave up 3 bases and J gave up 0 bases; unmatched junction bases: 13. The CDR3 has 18 amino acids. CDR1 and CDR2 from the germline V gene are SGHTA and FQGNSA. This sequence was found in an adult with an advanced solid tumor such as melanoma, head and neck, liver or kidney cancer. This chain joins TRBV7-2 and TRBJ1-2; 7 bases are a match to TRBD1. The specimen was CD4+ or CD8+ T cells sorted from blood, collected in a trial of the OX40 agonist ivuxolimab. CDR3 sequence (DNA): TGTGCCAGCAGCTTGGTCGTTTCGCGACAGGGCTCTAACTATGGCTACACCTTC. Encoded protein: CASSLVVSRQGSNYGYTF.